Listed below are T cell receptor beta chains from one sample, sequenced in a study of blood T cells in healthy people across ages. TCRdb reprocessed the 5' RACE reads with MiXCR, giving one entry per CDR3 protein. This sample carries approximately 780,000 distinct CDR3 sequences, about a quarter of them seen once, and the ten largest clones take under 3%. These data were also filed under a second study, of T cells of mothers and their children.

Sequenced material: blood. These receptors originate from a boy younger than 18 in good health. The conserved cysteine and the conserved F or W are not part of the CDR3 here.

TRBV9,ASSVGPSGSGTGELF
TRBV7-3,ASSLEVAGANVLT
TRBV29-1,SVGLLITGKGTDTQY
TRBV11-2,ASSLVRDRAPNEKLF
TRBV5-1,ASSPFGTPDEKLF
TRBV9,ASSVDSGGVYNEQF
TRBV7-2,ASSLAGGTDEAF
TRBV29-1,SVAVTNEQY
TRBV28,ASSLTAQPQH
TRBV6-1,AGTTLGDGLGTQY
TRBV14,ASSRYGTNEKLF